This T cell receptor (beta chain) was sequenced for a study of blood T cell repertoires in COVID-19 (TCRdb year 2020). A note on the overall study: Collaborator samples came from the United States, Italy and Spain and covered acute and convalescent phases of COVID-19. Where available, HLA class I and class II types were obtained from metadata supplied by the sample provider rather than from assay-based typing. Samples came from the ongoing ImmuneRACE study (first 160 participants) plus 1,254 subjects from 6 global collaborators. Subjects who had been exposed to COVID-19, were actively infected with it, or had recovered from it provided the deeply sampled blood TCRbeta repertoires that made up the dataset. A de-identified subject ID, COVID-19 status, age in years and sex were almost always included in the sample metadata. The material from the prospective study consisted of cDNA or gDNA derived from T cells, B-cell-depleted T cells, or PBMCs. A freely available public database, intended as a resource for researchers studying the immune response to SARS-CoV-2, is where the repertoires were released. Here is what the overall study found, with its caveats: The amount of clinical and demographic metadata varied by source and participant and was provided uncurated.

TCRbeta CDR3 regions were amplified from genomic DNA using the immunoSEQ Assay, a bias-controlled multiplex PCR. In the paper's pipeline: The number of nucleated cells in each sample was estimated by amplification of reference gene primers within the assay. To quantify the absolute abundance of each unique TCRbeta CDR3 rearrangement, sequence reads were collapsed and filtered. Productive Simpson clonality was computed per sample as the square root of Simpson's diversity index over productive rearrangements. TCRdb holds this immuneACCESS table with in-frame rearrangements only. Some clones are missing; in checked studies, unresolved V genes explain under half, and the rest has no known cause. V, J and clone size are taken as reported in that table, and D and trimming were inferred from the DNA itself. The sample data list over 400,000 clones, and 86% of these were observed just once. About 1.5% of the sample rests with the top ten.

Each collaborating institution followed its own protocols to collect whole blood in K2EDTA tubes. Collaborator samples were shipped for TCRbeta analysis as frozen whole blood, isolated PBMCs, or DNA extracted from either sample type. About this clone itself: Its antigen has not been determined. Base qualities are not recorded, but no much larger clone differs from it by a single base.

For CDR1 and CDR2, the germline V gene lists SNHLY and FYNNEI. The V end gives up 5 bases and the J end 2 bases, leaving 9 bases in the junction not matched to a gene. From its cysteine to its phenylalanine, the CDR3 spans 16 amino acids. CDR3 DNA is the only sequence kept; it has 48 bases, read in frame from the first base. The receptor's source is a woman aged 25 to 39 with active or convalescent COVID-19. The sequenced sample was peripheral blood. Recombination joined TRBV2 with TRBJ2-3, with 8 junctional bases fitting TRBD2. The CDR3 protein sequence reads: CASSPIIAGNTDTQYF. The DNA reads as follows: TGTGCCAGCAGTCCCATAATAGCGGGGAACACAGATACGCAGTATTTT.